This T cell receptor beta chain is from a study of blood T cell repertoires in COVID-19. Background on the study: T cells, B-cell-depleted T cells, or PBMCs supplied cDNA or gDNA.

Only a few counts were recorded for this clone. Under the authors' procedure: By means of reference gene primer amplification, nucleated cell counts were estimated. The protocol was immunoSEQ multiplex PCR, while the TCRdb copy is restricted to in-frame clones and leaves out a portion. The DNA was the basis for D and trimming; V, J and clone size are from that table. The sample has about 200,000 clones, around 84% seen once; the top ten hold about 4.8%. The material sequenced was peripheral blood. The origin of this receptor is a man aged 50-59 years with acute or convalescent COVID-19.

As DNA, the CDR3 is TGTGCCAGCGGTCCAGGGGCCTACGAGCAGTACTTC. Amino acid sequence: CASGPGAYEQYF. This chain joins TRBV6-6 and TRBJ2-7, with D possibly matching TRBD1 (6 bases). Trimming removed 8 bases at V and 2 bases at J, with 10 bases between. The CDR3 is made up of 12 amino acids. CDR1 and CDR2 (germline): MNHNY, SVGAGI (reference sequence).